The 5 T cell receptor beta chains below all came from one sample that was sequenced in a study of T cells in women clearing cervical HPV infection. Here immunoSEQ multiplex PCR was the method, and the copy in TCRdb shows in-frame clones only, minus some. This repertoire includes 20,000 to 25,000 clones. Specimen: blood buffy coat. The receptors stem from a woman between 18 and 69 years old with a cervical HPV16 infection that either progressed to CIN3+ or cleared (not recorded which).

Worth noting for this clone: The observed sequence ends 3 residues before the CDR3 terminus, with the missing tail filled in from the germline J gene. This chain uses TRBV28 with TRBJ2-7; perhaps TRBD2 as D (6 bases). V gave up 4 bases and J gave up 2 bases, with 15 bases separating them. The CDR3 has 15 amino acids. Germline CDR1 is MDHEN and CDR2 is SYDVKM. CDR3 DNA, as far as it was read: TGTGCCAGCAGTTCGTTTTTAGCGGAACCCTACGAG. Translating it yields CASSSFLAEPYE. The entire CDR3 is CASSSFLAEPYEQYF. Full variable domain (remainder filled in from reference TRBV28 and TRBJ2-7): DVKVTQSSRYLVKRTGEKVFLECVQDMDHENMFWYRQDPGLGLRLIYFSYDVKMKEKGDIPEGYSVSREKKERFSLILESASTNQTSMYLCASSSFLAEPYEQYFGPGTRLTVT.

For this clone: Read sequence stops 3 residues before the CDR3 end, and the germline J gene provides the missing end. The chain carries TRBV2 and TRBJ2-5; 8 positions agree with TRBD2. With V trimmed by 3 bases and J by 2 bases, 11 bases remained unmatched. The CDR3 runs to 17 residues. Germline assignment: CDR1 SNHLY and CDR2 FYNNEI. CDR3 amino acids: CASSDPKGGLAQETQYF. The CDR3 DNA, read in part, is TGTGCCAGCAGTGACCCTAAAGGTGGACTAGCACAAGAGACC.

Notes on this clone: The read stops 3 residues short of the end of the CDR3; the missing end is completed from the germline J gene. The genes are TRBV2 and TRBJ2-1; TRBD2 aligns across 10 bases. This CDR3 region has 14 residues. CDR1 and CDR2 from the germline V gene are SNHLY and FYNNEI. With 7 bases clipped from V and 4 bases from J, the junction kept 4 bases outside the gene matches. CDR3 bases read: TGTGCCAGCAACAGCGGGAGGGCTTACAATGAG. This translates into CASNSGRAYNE. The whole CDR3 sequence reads CASNSGRAYNEQFF.

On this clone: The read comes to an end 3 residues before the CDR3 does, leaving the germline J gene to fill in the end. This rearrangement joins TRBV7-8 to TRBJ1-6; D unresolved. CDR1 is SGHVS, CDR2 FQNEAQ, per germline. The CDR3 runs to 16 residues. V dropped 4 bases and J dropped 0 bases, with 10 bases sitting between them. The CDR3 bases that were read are TGTGCCAGCAGCTCTACAGAGAGCTCCTATAATTCACCC. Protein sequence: CASSSTESSYNSP. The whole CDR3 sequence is CASSSTESSYNSPLHF.

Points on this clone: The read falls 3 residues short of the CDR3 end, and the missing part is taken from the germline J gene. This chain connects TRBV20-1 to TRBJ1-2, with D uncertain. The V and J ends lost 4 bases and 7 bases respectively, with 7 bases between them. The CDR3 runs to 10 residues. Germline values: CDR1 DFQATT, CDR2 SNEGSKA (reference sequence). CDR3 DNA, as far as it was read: TGCAGTGCTACAGGTGCTGGC. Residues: CSATGAG. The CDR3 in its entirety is CSATGAGYTF.